Described below is a single T cell receptor (beta chain) sequence and its context. What it binds is unknown. Libraries were prepared by immunoSEQ multiplex PCR; TCRdb keeps only in-frame clonotypes and omits some of them. Of around 84,000 clones detected, 80% to 90% appear once; the ten largest clones hold under 6.5%. Germline CDR1 is MNHEY and CDR2 is SVGAGI. The CDR3 is made up of 14 amino acids. V lost 6 bases, J lost 5 bases, and 16 bases lay in between. This entry comes from a study of a mutant IDH1 vaccine in newly diagnosed glioma. Time point described: week 47, end of study. What each vaccine dose contained was 300 ug of mutant IDH1 20-mer peptide, accompanied by topical imiquimod. Points from the study as a whole: Overall, just under 95% of patients had vaccine-induced immune responses.

The sequenced sample was PBMCs, obtained from a glioma patient whose treatment included an IDH1 peptide vaccine. The sequence was collected from a man aged 40-50 years with glioma. V and J are TRBV6-5 and TRBJ2-5; tentative D call: TRBD2 (7 bases). CDR3 sequence reads: CASRTGGVGETQYF. The CDR3 DNA follows: TGTGCCAGCAGAACGGGGGGCGTTGGGGAGACCCAGTACTTC.